The rows below give T cell receptor beta chains drawn from one sample of a study of graft-versus-host responses after intestinal transplantation. Their antigen targets remain unknown. Using immunoSEQ multiplex PCR, the repertoire was profiled, and TCRdb retains in-frame clones only, with some absent. This table has roughly 39,000 clones, nearly 95% appearing once. The specimen comprised unstimulated CD8+ T cells sorted from spleen or lymph node cells, sampled before transplant. The receptors shown here come from a human donor who was the organ donor for an intestinal transplant. Both conserved end residues are part of each CDR3. Fields, in order: V gene, clone size, J gene, D gene, CDR3 DNA, CDR3 protein. D genes are given only for firm matches. Only part of the rows carry a size: once, few, many, or a class if the clone is expanded.

TRBV6-5,NA,TRBJ1-1,TRBD1,TGTGCCAGCAGACGACAGGGGACTGAAGCTTTCTTT,CASRRQGTEAFF
TRBV5-4,NA,TRBJ2-1,NA,TGTGCCAGCAGCTTTTTTACGGTCTACAATGAGCAGTTCTTC,CASSFFTVYNEQFF
TRBV4-1,NA,TRBJ1-4,NA,TGCGCCAGCAGCCAAGAGTCGAGGACACCCAATGAAAAACTGTTTTTT,CASSQESRTPNEKLFF
TRBV14,NA,TRBJ2-7,NA,TGTGCCAGCAGCACGGGGGCGGGAAGTTACGAGCAGTACTTC,CASSTGAGSYEQYF
TRBV19,NA,TRBJ1-2,NA,TGTGCCAGTAGTATAGTGCTGGAGGGTCCCTATGGCTACACCTTC,CASSIVLEGPYGYTF
TRBV6-5,NA,TRBJ1-1,TRBD1,TGTGCCAGCAGTTACAGGACAGGGGTTGAAGCTTTCTTT,CASSYRTGVEAFF
TRBV13,NA,TRBJ2-1,NA,TGTGCCAGCAGCTTAGGTGGCGGGGGCTACTACAATGAGCAGTTCTTC,CASSLGGGGYYNEQFF
TRBV7-9,NA,TRBJ1-2,NA,TGTGCCAGCAGCTTAGCAGGGTTTCATGGCTACACCTTC,CASSLAGFHGYTF
TRBV4-1,NA,TRBJ1-3,NA,TGCGCCAGCAGCCAAGTGGGGAACTCTGGAAACACCATATATTTT,CASSQVGNSGNTIYF
TRBV5-4,NA,TRBJ1-1,NA,TGTGCCAGCAGCTTAGCTTCGCACACTGAAGCTTTCTTT,CASSLASHTEAFF
TRBV2,once,TRBJ2-5,NA,TGTGCCAGCAGTGACGCTGTCGGGGCCTTAAGTGAGACCCAGTACTTC,CASSDAVGALSETQYF
TRBV4-1,NA,TRBJ2-3,TRBD2,TGCGCCAGCAGCCAAGGGTGGAGCGGGGGGTATACAGATACGCAGTATTTT,CASSQGWSGGYTDTQYF
TRBV7-8,NA,TRBJ1-6,NA,TGTGCCAGCAGCTTATTAGGGGCGACATATAATTCACCCCTCCACTTT,CASSLLGATYNSPLHF
TRBV29-1,NA,TRBJ2-2,TRBD2,TGCAGCGTTGAGGGACTAGCGGGGGGCGGGAACACCGGGGAGCTGTTTTTT,CSVEGLAGGGNTGELFF
TRBV2,NA,TRBJ1-5,NA,TGTGCCAGCAGTGAATTGGGGGGCCGCGGGATGGAGCCCCAGCATTTT,CASSELGGRGMEPQHF
TRBV28,NA,TRBJ1-1,NA,TGTGCCAGCAGTTCCCGGATGGGGCATAGCACTGAAGCTTTCTTT,CASSSRMGHSTEAFF
TRBV7-9,NA,TRBJ1-2,TRBD1,TGTGCCAGCAGCCAAGACCCGGGACAGGGGTCCCACTACACCTTC,CASSQDPGQGSHYTF
TRBV28,NA,TRBJ1-3,NA,TGTGCCAGCAGTGTTCTGGGTAGAAACACCATATATTTT,CASSVLGRNTIYF
TRBV5-6,NA,TRBJ1-2,NA,TGTGCCAGCAGTTGGACTGATAACTATGGCTACACCTTC,CASSWTDNYGYTF
TRBV5-6,NA,TRBJ1-4,NA,TGTGCCAGCAGCCAATTCAATCCGACCCTTTACACTAATGAAAAACTGTTTTTT,CASSQFNPTLYTNEKLFF
TRBV13,NA,TRBJ2-7,TRBD1,TGTGCCAGCAGCTCCCAAAGGTGGACAGGGCACGAGCAGTACTTC,CASSSQRWTGHEQYF
TRBV28,once,TRBJ1-5,NA,TGTGCCAGCAGTTTCCGGTTTTATAGCAATCAGCCCCAGCATTTT,CASSFRFYSNQPQHF
TRBV4-2,NA,TRBJ1-1,NA,TGTGCCAGCAGCCAACCTACAGATTACACTGAAGCTTTCTTT,CASSQPTDYTEAFF
TRBV28,NA,TRBJ2-7,NA,TGTGCCAGCAGTCCCGCCTACGAGCAGTACTTC,CASSPAYEQYF
TRBV6-5,NA,TRBJ1-1,NA,TGTGCCAGCAGTTACAAACAGAACACTGAAGCTTTCTTT,CASSYKQNTEAFF
TRBV7-9,NA,TRBJ2-7,NA,TGTGCCAGCAGCCCCCGGTCTTGGGGGGCCTACGAGCAGTACTTC,CASSPRSWGAYEQYF
TRBV6-1,NA,TRBJ1-5,NA,TGCGCCAGCAAAGATTGGGGTAATCAGCCCCAGCATTTT,CASKDWGNQPQHF
TRBV2,NA,TRBJ1-2,TRBD1,TGTGCCAGCAGTTGGGACAGTTCCTCTAACTATGGCTACACCTTC,CASSWDSSSNYGYTF
TRBV4-1,NA,TRBJ1-1,TRBD1,TGCGCCAGCAGCCATCAAGGGGGCAGTGAAGCTTTCTTT,CASSHQGGSEAFF
TRBV7-9,NA,TRBJ2-3,TRBD2,TGTGCCAGCAGCTTAGCGGTGACTAGCGAGGATACGCAGTATTTT,CASSLAVTSEDTQYF
TRBV4-1,NA,TRBJ1-3,NA,TGCGCCAGCAGCCAAGAGGGTGTTGGTGGAAACACCATATATTTT,CASSQEGVGGNTIYF
TRBV2,NA,TRBJ2-5,TRBD2,TGTGCCAGCAGGGGACTAGCGGGGGCCAAAGAGACCCAGTACTTC,CASRGLAGAKETQYF
TRBV4-3,NA,TRBJ2-1,NA,TGCGCCAGCAGCCAAGATGAGTGGCAGGGCTATGAGCAGTTCTTC,CASSQDEWQGYEQFF
TRBV18,once,TRBJ2-3,TRBD1,TGTGCCAGCTCCCAGACAGGGGGCTCGGGAGATACGCAGTATTTT,CASSQTGGSGDTQYF
TRBV19,few,TRBJ2-7,NA,TGTGCCAGTAGCCAGTGGAAGGAAGATTACGAGCAGTACTTC,CASSQWKEDYEQYF
TRBV10-3,NA,TRBJ2-5,NA,TGTGCCATCAGTGGCGAGTACCAAGAGACCCAGTACTTC,CAISGEYQETQYF
TRBV4-3,once,TRBJ1-2,NA,TGCGCCAGCAGCCAAGATTATCCTAAAGGGAACTATGGCTACACCTTC,CASSQDYPKGNYGYTF
TRBV7-9,few,TRBJ2-6,NA,TGTGCCAGCAGCGAGCGGAACTCTGGGGCCAACGTCCTGACTTTC,CASSERNSGANVLTF
TRBV6-5,NA,TRBJ2-7,NA,TGTGCCAGCCACGACTCAACCTACGAGCAGTACTTC,CASHDSTYEQYF
TRBV5-6,NA,TRBJ2-3,TRBD1,TGTGCCAGCAGCCCCGGACAGGGGAGGACAGATACGCAGTATTTT,CASSPGQGRTDTQYF
TRBV30,NA,TRBJ2-6,NA,TGTGCCTGGAGTGACGGGTCTGGGGCCAACGTCCTGACTTTC,CAWSDGSGANVLTF
TRBV19,once,TRBJ2-1,NA,TGTGCCAGTGTAGCGAGTGGGTCTTTCAATGAGCAGTTCTTC,CASVASGSFNEQFF
TRBV6-5,NA,TRBJ2-3,NA,TGTGCCAGCGGCAATCAGGCAGATACGCAGTATTTT,CASGNQADTQYF
TRBV13,NA,TRBJ2-1,TRBD1,TGTGCCAGCAGCTTAAATCAGGGGGCGCCGAGAAAGCAGTTCTTC,CASSLNQGAPRKQFF
TRBV19,NA,TRBJ1-1,NA,TGTGCCAGTAGTACGGGCGCTATGAACACTGAAGCTTTCTTT,CASSTGAMNTEAFF
TRBV5-1,NA,TRBJ1-1,NA,TGCGCCAGCAGCTACGATACCGGGACCGCCGGGGGAGCTTTCTTT,CASSYDTGTAGGAFF
TRBV6-5,once,TRBJ2-7,NA,TGTGCCAGCAGTTACCGGGGGCAGGCCTACGAGCAGTACTTC,CASSYRGQAYEQYF
TRBV4-2,NA,TRBJ1-2,NA,TGTGCCAGCAGCCAGGTACCAGGGACCGCCGCTAACTATGGCTACACCTTC,CASSQVPGTAANYGYTF
TRBV6-1,NA,TRBJ2-3,TRBD2,TGTGCCAGCAGTGAAGCGCTAGCGGGGGGCACAGATACGCAGTATTTT,CASSEALAGGTDTQYF
TRBV6-4,NA,TRBJ1-1,NA,TGTGCCAGCAGGGCCGGCACTGAAGCTTTCTTT,CASRAGTEAFF
TRBV6-5,NA,TRBJ2-1,NA,TGTGCCAGCAGTTTACTAGAGGGGGTCTCCAATGAGCAGTTCTTC,CASSLLEGVSNEQFF
TRBV5-1,NA,TRBJ2-7,TRBD1,TGCGCCAGCAGTGGGGACAGGGATCCCTACGAGCAGTACTTC,CASSGDRDPYEQYF
TRBV6-1,once,TRBJ2-3,NA,TGTGCCAGCAGTGATCTTGGCTGGACAGATACGCAGTATTTT,CASSDLGWTDTQYF
TRBV4-3,once,TRBJ2-3,NA,TGCGCCAGCAGCCAAGACTCTAGCCGACCAGATACGCAGTATTTT,CASSQDSSRPDTQYF
TRBV6-5,NA,TRBJ2-1,TRBD2,TGTGCCAGCAGATTTAGCGGGGGGGCCATGGGTGAGCAGTTCTTC,CASRFSGGAMGEQFF